This T cell receptor beta chain was documented in a study of T cell responses to AZD1222 COVID-19 vaccine. On this clone itself: As yet, its antigen is unknown.

The repertoire was sequenced with immunoSEQ multiplex PCR; TCRdb's copy has only in-frame clones and lacks some. The data contain 150,000 to 180,000 clones, approximately 87% of them singletons. CDR1 and CDR2 from the germline V gene are LNHDA and SQIVND (reference sequence). Trimming removed 5 bases at V and 8 bases at J, with 16 bases between. The CDR3 is 15 amino acids. Study-level results: Vaccine-associated CD4 TCRs ranged over spike, dominating at 160-218 and 743-854. AZD1222 recipients seropositive at baseline numbered only 6 or 7.

This sequence was found in an adult in good health. This rearrangement joins TRBV19 to TRBJ1-6, with D possibly being TRBD1 (5 bases). The sample here was peripheral blood, taken on day 0 of MenACWY control vaccination. The chain's CDR3 is CASSLAGGGDSPLHF. CDR3 sequence (DNA): TGTGCCAGTAGTCTTGCCGGGGGTGGGGATTCACCCCTCCACTTT.